The clone carrying this T cell receptor beta chain came up a few times. The data were obtained in a study of T-cell reconstitution after alpha-beta-depleted transplantation in children. It was with unique molecular identifiers that the TCRbeta library was prepared. Each CDR3 protein gets one entry after TCRdb re-called the PCR reads with MiXCR. The sample lists 600,000 to 700,000 distinct CDR3 sequences; 16% were seen once. The CDR3 runs 11 residues. The germline V gene encodes CDR1 SGHDT and CDR2 YYEEEE. The V gene lost 4 bases and the J gene lost 4 bases, with 3 bases spanning the gap. This sequence was found in a human donor who donated a stem cell graft to a child with acute myeloid leukemia. The sample was PBMCs from the stem cell graft donor, taken from the stem cell graft. The V gene is TRBV5-6, the J gene TRBJ2-1; D call uncertain. The CDR3 DNA sequence: TGTGCCAGCAGCCGTTACAATGAGCAGTTCTTC. Translation gives CASSRYNEQFF.